This T cell receptor beta chain was captured by sequencing in a study of T cell responses to AZD1222 COVID-19 vaccine. Clones were read by immunoSEQ multiplex PCR, and TCRdb kept only the in-frame ones, dropping some. The sample consists of 80,000 to 90,000 clones, about 89% of them appearing once. There are 15 residues in the CDR3. V gave up 3 bases and J gave up 7 bases; unmatched junction bases: 6. Germline lookup yields CDR1 SNHLY and CDR2 FYNNEI. This TCR was recovered from an adult who received the AZD1222 COVID-19 vaccine. The sample in question was peripheral blood, obtained 28 days after the second AZD1222 dose. This chain connects TRBV2 to TRBJ2-2; 9 bases match TRBD2. CDR3 bases: TGTGCCAGCAGTGAGCGGCGGGGGGGCGTCGGGGAGCTGTTTTTT. Protein product: CASSERRGGVGELFF.